These 11 T cell receptor beta chains came from one sample sequenced in a study of beta chain features in type 1 diabetes. The sequenced template was cDNA made from the entire isolated RNA. Profiling relied on immunoSEQ multiplex PCR, and the TCRdb table lists in-frame clones only, not all of them. The table lists 330,000 or so clones, around 20% of them singletons. The sequencing input was naive CD4+ T cells from blood. Receptors were obtained from a woman aged 18 to 35 in good health.

The J gene is TRBJ2-5, the V gene TRBV18; 10 nucleotides line up with TRBD1. The germline CDR1 and CDR2 sequences are KGHSH and LQKENI. The CDR3 runs 16 residues. The V segment lost 2 bases and the J segment 3 bases; nucleotides outside the gene matches: 6. CDR3 loop: CASSPRQGAGKETQYF. The CDR3 DNA follows: TGTGCCAGCTCACCAAGACAGGGGGCTGGGAAAGAGACCCAGTACTTC.

This CDR3 reads CASSSHGQGLSYNSPLHF. The CDR3 DNA follows: TGTGCCAGCAGCTCACATGGACAGGGACTTTCCTATAATTCACCCCTCCACTTT. The rearrangement links TRBV7-8 to TRBJ1-6, with 8 bases lining up with TRBD1. The V segment lost 4 bases and the J segment 1 base; nucleotides outside the gene matches: 9. The CDR3 is made up of 18 amino acids. Germline-derived CDR1 and CDR2 are SGHVS and FQNEAQ.

The V gene is TRBV10-3, the J gene TRBJ2-5; 8 nucleotides line up with TRBD2. The DNA end is a closer match to TRBJ2-7, so the J assignment may be wrong. Germline V gene sequence: CDR1 ENHRY, CDR2 SYGVKD. This CDR3 region has 12 residues. CDR3 in amino acids: CAISRGGGEQYF. CDR3 nucleotides: TGTGCCATCAGTCGGGGGGGCGGCGAGCAGTACTTC.

This clone was recorded at least ten times. The V gene is TRBV9, the J gene TRBJ2-1, with D hard to call. Trimming cost V 3 bases and J 2 bases, with 6 bases left between them. Germline values: CDR1 SGDLS, CDR2 YYNGEE. This CDR3 comprises 13 residues. DNA of the CDR3: TGTGCCAGCAGCGCTCGGGCCTACAATGAGCAGTTCTTC. The encoded protein is CASSARAYNEQFF.

This clone was found a few times. The V and J genes are TRBV15 and TRBJ2-5, with a possible D match to TRBD1 (5 bases). The J call could be wrong; TRBJ2-7 is a better fit for the DNA end. The CDR3 is 16 amino acids. Germline V gene sequence: CDR1 LNHNV, CDR2 YYDKDF (reference sequence). CDR3 DNA: TGTGCCACCAGCACGACAGAATACTTAAGCTCCTACGAGCAGTACTTC. As protein: CATSTTEYLSSYEQYF.

This clone occurred a few times. The chain joins TRBV11-2 to TRBJ2-1; 10 nucleotides match TRBD1. The CDR3 is 13 amino acids. V was clipped by 5 bases and J by 8 bases; unmatched bases: 3. From germline, CDR1 is SGHAT and CDR2 FQNNGV. In nucleotides, the CDR3 is TGTGCCAGCAGCAGGGACAGGGGCGATGAGCAGTTCTTC. Its protein is CASSRDRGDEQFF.

This chain connects TRBV30 to TRBJ1-6; the match to TRBD1 covers 7 bases. Germline CDR1 GTSNPN, CDR2 SVGIG (reference sequence). The J segment lost 7 bases and the V segment lost 0 bases, leaving 0 bases of the junction unmatched. This CDR3 spans 13 amino acids. In nucleotides, the CDR3 is TGTGCCTGGAGTGTCAGGGGGAATTCACCCCTCCACTTT. Translated, it gives CAWSVRGNSPLHF.

This chain joins TRBV18 and TRBJ2-1; 7 bases are a match to TRBD2. Per the germline V gene, CDR1 is KGHSH and CDR2 is LQKENI. V shed 6 bases and J 3 bases; nucleotides not matched to a gene: 8. This CDR3 region has 15 residues. In DNA form, the CDR3 reads TGTGCCAGCTCGCTCGGACTAGAGGGCTACAATGAGCAGTTCTTC. The encoded protein is CASSLGLEGYNEQFF.

This clone turned up a few times. The V gene is TRBV29-1, the J gene TRBJ2-3; 12 nucleotides align to TRBD2. The germline gives CDR1 SQVTM, CDR2 ANQGSEA. The CDR3 contains 18 residues. V trimming: 3 bases; J trimming: 2 bases; junction bases outside the gene matches: 12. The CDR3 reads CSVDPKRLAGGPTDTQYF. Here the CDR3 DNA reads TGCAGCGTTGACCCGAAGCGGCTAGCGGGAGGGCCCACAGATACGCAGTATTTT.

J is TRBJ1-5 and V is TRBV27; TRBD1 is a possible D gene (6 bases). This CDR3 is 13 amino acids long. Germline V gives CDR1 MNHEY, CDR2 SMNVEV (reference sequence). V shed 3 bases and J shed 5 bases, with 8 bases lying between them. The CDR3: CASSFQGHQPQHF. The DNA of the CDR3 is TGTGCCAGCAGTTTCCAGGGGCATCAGCCCCAGCATTTT.

The CDR3 loop is CASSLGTSGATDTQYF. In DNA form, the CDR3 reads TGTGCCAGCAGCTTAGGGACTAGCGGGGCTACAGATACGCAGTATTTT. This chain connects TRBV11-2 to TRBJ2-3; 12 bases align to TRBD2. CDR1 and CDR2 (germline): SGHAT, FQNNGV. J lost 3 bases, V lost 1 base, and 2 bases had no gene match. The CDR3 totals 16 residues.